These 5 T cell receptor beta chains originate from one sample sequenced in a study of T cells in Graves' hyperthyroidism and ophthalmopathy. What was amplified from RNA transcripts were TCR beta CDR3 regions. An initial round of RT-PCR targeting the TCR CDR3 relied on the HTBI primer set. TCRdb fed the multiplex PCR reads into MiXCR, producing one record per CDR3 protein. Found here are a few hundred thousand distinct CDR3 sequences, about 15% of them singletons; the top ten hold about 33%. Material for sequencing was blood. These receptors were taken from a woman in her 30s with Graves' hyperthyroidism.

In this sample, this clonotype turned up a few times. The CDR3 DNA follows: TGTGCCAGCAGCTTAGATGCCAGGGTTCGTGAAGCTTTCTTT. Protein product: CASSLDARVREAFF. The V gene is TRBV11-2, the J gene TRBJ1-1, with D perhaps TRBD1 (5 bases). V shed 0 bases and J shed 7 bases, with 12 bases lying between them. In germline, CDR1 is SGHAT, CDR2 FQNNGV. The CDR3 has 14 residues.

This clonotype was seen ten or more times. The rearrangement uses TRBV2 and TRBJ1-2; 7 nucleotides align to TRBD1. V was pared by 8 bases and J by 7 bases, with 19 bases of the junction left unmatched. The CDR3 spans 16 residues. Germline CDR1 SNHLY, CDR2 FYNNEI. The CDR3 sequence is CASHGASRQGSSGYTF. The CDR3 DNA follows: TGTGCCAGCCACGGGGCGAGCCGACAGGGTAGTAGTGGCTACACCTTC.

This clonotype was counted at least ten times. V and J are TRBV29-1 and TRBJ1-2, with 7 bases matching TRBD1. The CDR3 is 12 residues long. From germline, CDR1 is SQVTM and CDR2 ANQGSEA. J gave up 2 bases and V 6 bases, and 3 bases lay outside the gene matches. CDR3 amino acids: CSVGQSNYGYTF. CDR3 nucleotide sequence: TGCAGCGTGGGACAGAGCAACTATGGCTACACCTTC.

This clonotype was detected ten times or more. V is TRBV5-1 and J is TRBJ2-7; the match to TRBD2 covers 9 bases. V was pared by 0 bases and J by 4 bases, with 8 bases of the junction left unmatched. This CDR3 has 16 amino acids. In germline, CDR1 is SGHRS, CDR2 YFSETQ. In nucleotides, the CDR3 is TGCGCCAGCAGCTTGGCCGGCGGTAGCGGGAGTTACGAGCAGTACTTC. This sequence encodes CASSLAGGSGSYEQYF.

This clonotype was counted between two and nine times. The rearrangement links TRBV7-8 to TRBJ1-2; no clear D gene. CDR1 and CDR2 from the germline V gene are SGHVS and FQNEAQ. The length of the CDR3 is 14 residues. Trimming took off 1 base at V and 0 bases at J, with 6 bases between the two ends. The CDR3 DNA is TGTGCCAGCAGCTTAGGCGTCTCTAACTATGGCTACACCTTC. Translating gives CASSLGVSNYGYTF. Together with reference TRBV7-8 and TRBJ1-2, the CDR3 gives the full variable domain: GAGVSQSPRYKVAKRGQDVALRCDPISGHVSLFWYQQALGQGPEFLTYFQNEAQLDKSGLPSDRFFAERPEGSVSTLKIQRTQQEDSAVYLCASSLGVSNYGYTFGSGTRLTVV.